This T cell receptor beta chain was sequenced in a study of blood T cell repertoires in COVID-19. Study overall: Samples representing acute and convalescent COVID-19 were sourced from the United States, Italy and Spain. Sources were T cells, B-cell-depleted T cells, or PBMCs; the material itself was cDNA or gDNA.

The germline V gene encodes CDR1 LGHNA and CDR2 YNFKEQ. The CDR3 spans 14 residues. Trimming pared 0 bases from V and 7 bases from J, leaving 12 bases between. This clone occurred many times. Data came from immunoSEQ multiplex PCR; TCRdb stores just in-frame clones and leaves some out. The sample has 150,000 to 200,000 clones; approximately 80% are singletons. This receptor was identified in a man aged 60-69 years with acute or convalescent COVID-19. The material sequenced was peripheral blood. The chain joins TRBV4-2 to TRBJ1-1, with D maybe TRBD1 (6 bases). CDR3 amino acids: CASSQEAGEGEAFF. The CDR3, as DNA: TGTGCCAGCAGCCAAGAAGCAGGGGAGGGTGAAGCTTTCTTT.